This T cell receptor (beta chain) was documented in a study of cytotoxic CD8 clonotypes in ibrutinib-treated CLL. Across the study: Collecting the response samples happened after a median about eleven months of treatment, with a range of 6 to 36. Study-wide results and caveats: Baseline clonality, higher than in age-matched healthy donors, tracked circulating CD8+ T-cell counts.

About this clone itself: No antigen is known for it.

Deep sequencing aimed at 1 in 200,000 to 1 in 1 million T cells' resolution. Sequencing was performed with immunoSEQ multiplex PCR; in TCRdb, only in-frame clones are kept and a portion is missing. The table includes about 160,000 clones, around nine tenths detected once. The receptor was derived from a human donor with chronic lymphocytic leukemia. Sequences were derived from PBMCs, sampled at disease progression, from a patient treated with ibrutinib.

The CDR3 region has the DNA TGTGCCAGCACCGAACAGGGGTCGGGCTATGGCTACACCTTC. This codes for CASTEQGSGYGYTF. The chain links TRBV6-6 to TRBJ1-2, with TRBD1 matching over 7 bases. Germline V gene sequence: CDR1 MNHNY, CDR2 SVGAGI (reference sequence). Trimming cost V 7 bases and J 4 bases; bases outside gene matches: 9. The CDR3 extends over 14 amino acids.